This T cell receptor (beta chain) is drawn from a study of blood T cell repertoires in COVID-19. Study-level background: Collection of acute and convalescent COVID-19 samples took place in the United States, Italy and Spain. In each case, the material was cDNA or gDNA derived from T cells, B-cell-depleted T cells, or PBMCs.

As processed by the authors: Amplification of reference gene primers provided the estimated nucleated cell counts. The assay was immunoSEQ multiplex PCR, and TCRdb's table has in-frame clones only and misses some. The V and J calls and clone size come from that table; D and trimming were worked out from the DNA. There are some 370,000 clones in the sample; roughly 90% occur only once, and about 1.2% lies in the top ten. V shed 2 bases and J shed 0 bases, with 4 bases lying between them. The V gene's germline CDR1 is SEHNR and CDR2 FQNEAQ (reference sequence). The CDR3 is 13 residues long. This sequence originates from a man aged 40-50 years with acute or convalescent COVID-19. The chain has TRBV7-9 and TRBJ1-1; D not certain. Sequencing was done on a sample of peripheral blood. The CDR3 loop reads CASSLSMNTEAFF. The CDR3 DNA reads as TGTGCCAGCAGCTTATCTATGAACACTGAAGCTTTCTTT.